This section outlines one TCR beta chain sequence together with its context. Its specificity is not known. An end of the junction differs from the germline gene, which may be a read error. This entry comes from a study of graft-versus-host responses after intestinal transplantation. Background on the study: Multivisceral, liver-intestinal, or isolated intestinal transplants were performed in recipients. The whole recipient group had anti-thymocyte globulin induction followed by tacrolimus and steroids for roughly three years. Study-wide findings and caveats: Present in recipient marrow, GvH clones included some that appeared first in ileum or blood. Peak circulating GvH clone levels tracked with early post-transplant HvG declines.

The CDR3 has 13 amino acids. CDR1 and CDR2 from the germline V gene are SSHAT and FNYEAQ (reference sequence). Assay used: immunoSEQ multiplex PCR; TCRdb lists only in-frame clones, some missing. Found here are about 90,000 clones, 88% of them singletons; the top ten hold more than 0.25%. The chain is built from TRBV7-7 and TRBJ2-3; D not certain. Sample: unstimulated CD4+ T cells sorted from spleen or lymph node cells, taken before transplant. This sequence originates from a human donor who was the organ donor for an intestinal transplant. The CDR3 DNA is TGTGCTAGCAGCTTAAGTATCCGGGATACGCAGTATTTT. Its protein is CASSLSIRDTQYF.